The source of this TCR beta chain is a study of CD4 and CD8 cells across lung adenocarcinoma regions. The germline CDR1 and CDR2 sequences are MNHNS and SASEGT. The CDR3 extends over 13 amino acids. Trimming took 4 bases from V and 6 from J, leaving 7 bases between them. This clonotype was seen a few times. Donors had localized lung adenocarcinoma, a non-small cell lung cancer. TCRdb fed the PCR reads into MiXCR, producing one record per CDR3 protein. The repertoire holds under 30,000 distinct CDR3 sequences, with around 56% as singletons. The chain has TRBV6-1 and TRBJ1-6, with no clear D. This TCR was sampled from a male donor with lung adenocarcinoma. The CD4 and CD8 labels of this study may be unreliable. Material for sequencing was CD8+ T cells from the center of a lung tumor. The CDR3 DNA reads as TGTGCCAGCAGTGCGATTTTTAATTCACCCCTCCACTTT. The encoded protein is CASSAIFNSPLHF.